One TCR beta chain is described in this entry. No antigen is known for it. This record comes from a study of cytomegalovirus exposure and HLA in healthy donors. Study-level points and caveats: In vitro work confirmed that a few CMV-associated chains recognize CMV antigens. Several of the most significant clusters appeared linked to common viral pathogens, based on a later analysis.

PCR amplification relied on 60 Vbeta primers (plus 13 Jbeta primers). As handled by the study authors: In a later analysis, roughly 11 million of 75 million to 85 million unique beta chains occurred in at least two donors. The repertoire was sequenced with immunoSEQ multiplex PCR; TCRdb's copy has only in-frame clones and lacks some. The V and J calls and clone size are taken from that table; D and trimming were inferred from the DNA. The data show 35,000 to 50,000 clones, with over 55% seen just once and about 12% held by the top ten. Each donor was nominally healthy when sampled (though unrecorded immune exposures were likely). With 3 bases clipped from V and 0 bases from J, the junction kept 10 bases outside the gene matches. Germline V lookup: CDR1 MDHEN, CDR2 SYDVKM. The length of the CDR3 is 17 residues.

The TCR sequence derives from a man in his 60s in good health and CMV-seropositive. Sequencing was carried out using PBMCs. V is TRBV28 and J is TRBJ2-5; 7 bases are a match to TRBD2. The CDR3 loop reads CASSLGGGALYQETQYF. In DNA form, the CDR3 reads TGTGCCAGCAGTTTGGGGGGGGGTGCATTATACCAAGAGACCCAGTACTTC.